The clone carrying this TCR beta chain was counted a few times. Antigen unknown. Primers: 60 Vbeta forward and 13 Jbeta reverse. Clones were read by immunoSEQ multiplex PCR, and TCRdb kept only the in-frame ones, dropping some. The table has around 160,000 clones, 70% to 85% seen once. These data belong to a study of cytomegalovirus exposure and HLA in healthy donors. Study-wide results and caveats: There was a cluster of highly shared sequence variants that was likely a sequencing artifact. A missense DCLRE1C variant was associated with V- and J-gene trimming of TCR beta chains in a later analysis, and an independent cohort replicated the association. Sequencing depth across donors, presence/absence analyses assumed, was roughly uniform.

The germline V gene encodes CDR1 SGHTA and CDR2 FQGTGA. The CDR3 spans 15 residues. V lost 5 bases and J lost 1; bases outside the gene matches: 4. Sample: PBMCs. This TCR was recovered from a male donor in good health and CMV-seronegative. The rearrangement joins TRBV7-3 to TRBJ2-1, with TRBD2 matching over 8 bases. The CDR3 region is CASSAVAGSYNEQFF. DNA of the CDR3: TGTGCCAGCAGCGCCGTAGCGGGGTCCTACAATGAGCAGTTCTTC.